Following are 26 T cell receptor beta chains from one sample sequenced in a study of blood T cell repertoires in COVID-19. Using immunoSEQ multiplex PCR, the repertoire was profiled, and TCRdb retains in-frame clones only, with some absent. Of roughly 200,000 clones in the sample, 70% to 90% are singletons; the top ten hold 2.5% to 3.5%. The sample taken for sequencing was peripheral blood. The receptors stem from a man aged 55 to 70 with acute or convalescent COVID-19.

The V call is TRBV25-1, the J call TRBJ2-7, with 7 nucleotides matching TRBD1. V lost 6 bases, J lost 6 bases, and 11 bases stayed unmatched. CDR1 is MGHDK, CDR2 SYGVNS, per germline. The CDR3 loop spans 14 amino acids. In DNA, the CDR3 is TGTGCCAGCAGCTGGACAGGCCTGAGGGTCGAGCAGTACTTC. It codes for CASSWTGLRVEQYF.

The J gene is TRBJ2-1, the V gene TRBV4-1; D uncertain. This CDR3 has 13 residues. V was cut by 0 bases and J by 11 bases, with 11 bases left in between. The V gene's germline CDR1 is MGHRA and CDR2 YSYEKL. The CDR3 reads CASSQDRGPQQFF. CDR3 bases: TGCGCCAGCAGCCAAGACCGCGGCCCCCAGCAGTTCTTC.

This clone was detected only once. The chain combines TRBV28 with TRBJ1-4, with D unclear. Germline CDR1 reads MDHEN; CDR2 reads SYDVKM. The CDR3 has 15 amino acids. The ends were cut back, 5 bases at V and 3 bases at J, with 13 bases in the middle. CDR3: CASSPVDSANEKLFF. CDR3 sequence (DNA): TGTGCCAGCAGTCCTGTCGACTCAGCTAATGAAAAACTGTTTTTT.

The chain carries TRBV6-4 and TRBJ2-3; 13 nucleotides align to TRBD2. The germline V gene has CDR1 MRHNA and CDR2 SNTAGT. V shed 5 bases, J shed 4 bases, and the junction held 9 bases outside the gene matches. The CDR3 totals 17 residues. The DNA of the CDR3 is TGTGCCAGCAGTTTCCCACCACTAGCGGGAGGGCCAGATACGCAGTATTTT. It codes for CASSFPPLAGGPDTQYF.

The chain recombines TRBV5-1 with TRBJ2-2; D may be TRBD1 (6 bases). The germline V gene encodes CDR1 SGHRS and CDR2 YFSETQ. This CDR3 is built from 15 residues. V was shortened by 0 bases and J by 2 bases, with 8 bases between the two germline ends. In nucleotides, the CDR3 is TGCGCCAGCAGCTTGGAACAGGGTAACACCGGGGAGCTGTTTTTT. Amino acids: CASSLEQGNTGELFF.

The chain uses TRBV5-8 and TRBJ2-7, with 7 bases identical to TRBD1. Germline V gene sequence: CDR1 SGHTS, CDR2 YDEGEE. The CDR3 is 17 residues long. V gave up 0 bases and J gave up 0 bases; unmatched junction bases: 9. Here the CDR3 DNA reads TGTGCCAGCAGCTTGGGCTCGGGTGGGACAGACTCCTACGAGCAGTACTTC. Translated: CASSLGSGGTDSYEQYF.

This chain links TRBV11-2 with TRBJ2-7, with TRBD2 matching 11 bases. The germline gives CDR1 SGHAT, CDR2 FQNNGV. The CDR3 spans 15 residues. Germline trimming cut 3 bases from V and 4 bases from J; bases unmatched to any gene: 5. The CDR3 protein is CASSLTSGTSYEQYF. In nucleotides, the CDR3 is TGTGCCAGCAGCTTGACTAGCGGGACTAGTTACGAGCAGTACTTC.

V is TRBV9 and J is TRBJ2-5; the D gene is possibly TRBD2 (6 bases). This CDR3 has 15 residues. The germline CDR1 and CDR2 sequences are SGDLS and YYNGEE. The V end lost 0 bases, the J end lost 4 bases, and 13 bases lay between the germline ends. The CDR3 loop is CASSVAPSGGETQYF. The CDR3 region has the DNA TGTGCCAGCAGCGTAGCTCCCTCCGGGGGAGAGACCCAGTACTTC.

The genes are TRBV6-5 and TRBJ2-5, with 8 bases aligning to TRBD1. Germline trimming cut 5 bases from V and 1 base from J; bases unmatched to any gene: 3. CDR3 size: 14 residues. Germline values: CDR1 MNHEY, CDR2 SVGAGI. The CDR3, as DNA: TGTGCCAGCAGTCTGACAGGGGCCCAAGAGACCCAGTACTTC. This encodes CASSLTGAQETQYF.

The chain joins TRBV28 to TRBJ1-5; D not certain. The germline V and J ends were trimmed by 8 bases and 6 bases, with 14 bases remaining between them. In germline, CDR1 is MDHEN, CDR2 SYDVKM. The CDR3 has 13 residues. The CDR3 reads CASLPAISQPQHF. For the CDR3, the DNA is TGTGCCAGCCTCCCCGCGATAAGTCAGCCCCAGCATTTT.

The V and J genes are TRBV10-3 and TRBJ1-3, with TRBD1 as a possible D gene (5 bases). V lost 2 bases to trimming and J lost 1 base, with 9 bases between them. The length of the CDR3 is 15 residues. The germline V gene has CDR1 ENHRY and CDR2 SYGVKD. Written as DNA, the CDR3 is TGTGCCATCAGTGAGGGGGCAGGATCTGGAAACACCATATATTTT. It codes for CAISEGAGSGNTIYF.

The chain has TRBV5-1 and TRBJ2-1, with 8 bases fitting TRBD1. V lost 6 bases, J lost 8 bases, and 10 bases stayed unmatched. The CDR3 extends over 14 amino acids. Germline V gives CDR1 SGHRS, CDR2 YFSETQ. CDR3 amino acids: CASTDGTGGDEQFF. The DNA of the CDR3 is TGCGCCAGCACCGATGGCACAGGGGGTGATGAGCAGTTCTTC.

This sequence joins TRBV3-1 (or the pseudogene TRBV3-2) and TRBJ2-1; a weak D match, TRBD2 (5 bases). The ends were cut back, 1 base at V and 0 bases at J, with 13 bases in the middle. The germline V gene encodes CDR1 LGHDT and CDR2 YNNKEL (reference sequence). The CDR3 is 17 amino acids. CDR3 nucleotides: TGTGCCAGCAGCCAAGCGGGAACCTTGAGCTCCTACAATGAGCAGTTCTTC. Protein product: CASSQAGTLSSYNEQFF.

This clone was seen a few times. The chain links TRBV7-2 to TRBJ1-6; D perhaps matches TRBD1 (6 bases). The CDR3 is 15 residues long. Looked up from germline, CDR1 is SGHTA and CDR2 is FQGNSA. V was cut by 5 bases and J by 5 bases, with 13 bases left in between. The CDR3 protein is CASSLLGHHNSPLHF. The CDR3 DNA reads as TGTGCCAGCAGCCTACTGGGACACCATAATTCACCCCTCCACTTT.

This clone was seen only once. It is likely a read error, because the conserved phenylalanine at the end of the CDR3 is missing. It is unclear where the CDR3 begins or ends on the DNA, so no DNA is shown, and the CDR3 is as TCRdb lists it. The chain recombines TRBV15 with TRBJ1-2. 11 amino acids form the CDR3, both terminal residues included. The germline V gene encodes CDR1 LNHNV and CDR2 YYDKDF (reference sequence). This chain's CDR3 is CATSRDLERPA.

V gene TRBV28 combines with J gene TRBJ2-2, with 8 bases matching TRBD1. This CDR3 contains 16 residues. In germline, CDR1 is MDHEN, CDR2 SYDVKM. V gave up 7 bases and J gave up 2 bases; unmatched junction bases: 9. For the CDR3, the DNA is TGTGCCAGCACCCGAGGGGGGACAGGCAACACCGGGGAGCTGTTTTTT. It codes for CASTRGGTGNTGELFF.

The chain combines TRBV19 with TRBJ1-2; maybe TRBD1 (6 bases). This CDR3 contains 16 residues. Germline lookup yields CDR1 LNHDA and CDR2 SQIVND (reference sequence). The V and J ends lost 4 bases and 8 bases respectively, with 23 bases between them. CDR3 loop: CASSTTGTKVLLGYTF. CDR3 coding DNA: TGTGCCAGTAGTACGACCGGGACAAAAGTTCTTCTGGGCTACACCTTC.

This sequence joins TRBV7-2 and TRBJ2-7; possible D gene TRBD2, 6 bases. V was clipped by 5 bases and J by 2 bases, with 10 bases between them. From germline, CDR1 is SGHTA and CDR2 FQGNSA. The CDR3 is made up of 13 amino acids. The CDR3 DNA reads as TGTGCCAGCAGCCCACGGGAGACCTACGAGCAGTACTTC. Amino acids: CASSPRETYEQYF.

V gene TRBV24-1 combines with J gene TRBJ2-1; TRBD1 matches 7 bases. Germline CDR1 and CDR2: KGHDR and SFDVKD. The CDR3 spans 13 residues. The V gene end was trimmed by 8 bases and the J gene end by 3 bases; junction bases not matched to a gene: 3. The CDR3 region is CATKGGGYNEQFF. CDR3 coding DNA: TGTGCCACCAAAGGGGGCGGCTACAATGAGCAGTTCTTC.

The V gene is TRBV13, the J gene TRBJ2-7; a possible D gene is TRBD2 (6 bases). The V and J ends lost 4 bases and 6 bases respectively, with 16 bases between them. The CDR3 consists of 14 residues. The germline CDR1 and CDR2 sequences are PRHDT and FYEKMQ (reference sequence). CDR3 sequence (DNA): TGTGCCAGCAGCTCCGGGAGCTATTGGAGCGAGCAGTACTTC. Translated, it gives CASSSGSYWSEQYF.

J is TRBJ2-1 and V is TRBV4-1, with D possibly being TRBD1 (5 bases). From germline, CDR1 is MGHRA and CDR2 YSYEKL. The CDR3 contains 11 residues. V lost 9 bases, J lost 6 bases, and 9 bases lay in between. Written as DNA, the CDR3 is TGCGCCAGTACAGGTTTCAATGAGCAGTTCTTC. Protein sequence: CASTGFNEQFF.

Of note for this clone: The same CDR3 can be traced to other DNA sequences in this sample. The chain is built from TRBV5-1 and TRBJ2-5, with 14 bases aligning to TRBD2. This CDR3 region has 21 residues. The V and J ends lost 5 bases and 2 bases, in that order; junction bases with no gene match: 20. Germline CDR1 and CDR2: SGHRS and YFSETQ. DNA of the CDR3: TGCGCCAGCAGTGAACTACCCCCGGGGACTAGCGGGAGTGTGGGGCAAGAGACCCAGTACTTC. Translating it yields CASSELPPGTSGSVGQETQYF.

The rearrangement links TRBV29-1 to TRBJ2-7; TRBD2 aligns across 10 bases. The junction had 11 bases not matched to a gene; V was cut back by 6 bases and J by 6 bases. Germline CDR1 SQVTM, CDR2 ANQGSEA. The CDR3 totals 14 residues. Written as DNA, the CDR3 is TGCAGCGTGCGGGAGCGGGAGGGCCTGAGCGAGCAGTACTTC. It translates to CSVREREGLSEQYF.

This clone was observed once. At one of its ends the junction is not consistent with the germline gene, which may arise from a read error. The chain combines TRBV6-5 with TRBJ1-1, with D possibly TRBD1 on 6 matching bases. The CDR3 is 12 residues long. CDR1 MNHEY and CDR2 SVGAGI come from the germline V gene. The DNA of the CDR3 is TGTGCCAGCAGTAACTCTGGACAGAGAGCTTTCTTT. The encoded protein is CASSNSGQRAFF.

The chain links TRBV5-4 to TRBJ2-7; maybe TRBD1 (5 bases). The CDR3 totals 15 residues. V shed 0 bases and J shed 2 bases, with 12 bases lying between them. The germline V gene has CDR1 SGHNT and CDR2 YYREEE (reference sequence). The CDR3 DNA follows: TGTGCCAGCAGCTTGGGCCAGGGCCTCACCTACGAGCAGTACTTC. Translated, it gives CASSLGQGLTYEQYF.

The sample holds one count of this clone. The J gene is TRBJ2-4, the V gene TRBV10-2; 7 nucleotides agree with TRBD1. The germline V gene has CDR1 WSHSY and CDR2 SAAADI. The length of the CDR3 is 15 residues. The trim removed 2 bases at V and 1 base at J, leaving 2 bases unmatched. CDR3 region: CASSEGTAAKNIQYF. CDR3 bases: TGCGCCAGCAGTGAGGGGACAGCGGCCAAAAACATTCAGTACTTC.